The TCR beta chain under discussion was sequenced for a study of blood T cell repertoires in COVID-19. Study at large: T cells, B-cell-depleted T cells, or PBMCs provided the cDNA or gDNA that served as material.

In the original processing: By means of reference gene primer amplification, nucleated cell counts were estimated. Produced via immunoSEQ multiplex PCR; TCRdb's table is partial and in-frame only. That table furnishes V, J and clone size, whereas the DNA furnished D and trimming. The profile shows about 120,000 clones, around 79% of them singletons. V dropped 4 bases and J dropped 3; count of bases not matched to a gene: 6. Looked up from germline, CDR1 is MNHEY and CDR2 is SMNVEV (reference sequence). The CDR3 has 15 amino acids. The receptor's source is a man aged 50 to 60 with acute or convalescent COVID-19. The sequenced material came from peripheral blood. The chain combines TRBV27 with TRBJ2-7; 10 nucleotides line up with TRBD1. The CDR3 sequence is CASSSLGQGDYEQYF. The DNA of the CDR3 is TGTGCCAGCAGTTCCCTCGGACAGGGGGACTACGAGCAGTACTTC.